The clone carrying this T cell receptor beta chain was seen a handful of times. The sample belongs to a study of cytotoxic CD8 clonotypes in ibrutinib-treated CLL. About the research overall: Enrolment comprised eleven to twelve relapsed/refractory and more than 14 treatment-naive patients; 17 to 18 were IGHV unmutated.

The planned depth of sequencing spanned 1 in 200,000 to 1 in 1 million T cells. Sequencing was performed with immunoSEQ multiplex PCR; in TCRdb, only in-frame clones are kept and a portion is missing. The sample lists around 200,000 clones; 79% were seen once. This TCR was sampled from a human donor with chronic lymphocytic leukemia. This specimen consisted of PBMCs, obtained after 12 months of ibrutinib treatment.

The CDR3 reads CAIRGGYEQYF. Here the CDR3 DNA reads TGTGCCATCAGGGGCGGATACGAGCAGTACTTC. The chain uses TRBV10-3 and TRBJ2-7; D unresolved. Germline CDR1 and CDR2: ENHRY and SYGVKD. The CDR3 sequence is 11 residues long. Trimming left V 6 bases short and J 4 bases short, with 7 bases between.